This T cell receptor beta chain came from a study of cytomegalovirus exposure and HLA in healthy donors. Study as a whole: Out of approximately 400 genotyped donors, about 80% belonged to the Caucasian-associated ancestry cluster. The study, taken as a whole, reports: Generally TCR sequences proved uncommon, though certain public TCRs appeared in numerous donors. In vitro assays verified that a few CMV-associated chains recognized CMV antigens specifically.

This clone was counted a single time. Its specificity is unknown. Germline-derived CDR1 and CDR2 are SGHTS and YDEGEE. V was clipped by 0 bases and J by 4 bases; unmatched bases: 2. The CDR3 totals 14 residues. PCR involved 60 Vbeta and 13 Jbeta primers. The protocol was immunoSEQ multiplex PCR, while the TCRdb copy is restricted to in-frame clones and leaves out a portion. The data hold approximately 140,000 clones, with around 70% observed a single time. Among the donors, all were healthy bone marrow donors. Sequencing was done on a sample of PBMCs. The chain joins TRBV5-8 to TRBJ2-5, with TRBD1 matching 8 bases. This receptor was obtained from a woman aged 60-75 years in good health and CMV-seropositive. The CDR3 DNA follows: TGTGCCAGCAGCTTGGGACAGGGGTTAGAGACCCAGTACTTC. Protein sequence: CASSLGQGLETQYF.